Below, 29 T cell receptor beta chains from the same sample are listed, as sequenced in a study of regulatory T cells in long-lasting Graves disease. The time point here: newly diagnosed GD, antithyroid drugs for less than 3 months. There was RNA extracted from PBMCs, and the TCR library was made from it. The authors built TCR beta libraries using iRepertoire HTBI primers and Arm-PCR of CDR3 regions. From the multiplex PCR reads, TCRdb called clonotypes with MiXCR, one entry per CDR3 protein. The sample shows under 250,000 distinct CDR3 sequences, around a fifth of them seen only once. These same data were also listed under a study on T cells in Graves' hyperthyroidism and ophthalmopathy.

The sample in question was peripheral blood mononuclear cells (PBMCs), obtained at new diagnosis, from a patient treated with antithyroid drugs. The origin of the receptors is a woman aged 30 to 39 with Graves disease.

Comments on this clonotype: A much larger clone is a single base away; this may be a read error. Here the CDR3 reads CASSAQQGYSGNTLYF. CDR3 in DNA: TGTGCCAGCAGCGCACAACAGGGGTACTCTGGAAACACCTTATATTTT. This chain uses TRBV9 with TRBJ1-3, with 7 positions matching TRBD1. The CDR3 contains 16 residues. The germline CDR1 and CDR2 sequences are SGDLS and YYNGEE.

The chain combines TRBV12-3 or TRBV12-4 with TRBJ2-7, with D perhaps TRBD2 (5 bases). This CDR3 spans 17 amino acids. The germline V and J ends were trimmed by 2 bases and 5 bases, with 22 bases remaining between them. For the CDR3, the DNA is TGTGCCAGCAGTTTATTCGAGGTGGGCGGGCTCGGTGACGAGCAGTACTTC. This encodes CASSLFEVGGLGDEQYF.

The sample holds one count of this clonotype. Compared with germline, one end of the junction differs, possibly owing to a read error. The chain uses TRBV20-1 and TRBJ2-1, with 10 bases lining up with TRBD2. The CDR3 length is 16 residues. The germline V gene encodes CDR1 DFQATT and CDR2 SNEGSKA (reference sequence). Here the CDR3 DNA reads TGCAGTGCTAGCCGACCGGGACTAGCGAAAGGGAATGAGCAGATCTTC. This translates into CSASRPGLAKGNEQIF.

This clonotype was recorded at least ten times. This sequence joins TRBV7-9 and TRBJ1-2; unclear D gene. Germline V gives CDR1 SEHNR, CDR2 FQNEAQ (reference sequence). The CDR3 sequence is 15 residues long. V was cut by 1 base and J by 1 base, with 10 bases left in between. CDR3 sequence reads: CASSLGAGGNYGYTF. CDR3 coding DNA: TGTGCCAGCAGCTTAGGCGCAGGTGGTAACTATGGCTACACCTTC.

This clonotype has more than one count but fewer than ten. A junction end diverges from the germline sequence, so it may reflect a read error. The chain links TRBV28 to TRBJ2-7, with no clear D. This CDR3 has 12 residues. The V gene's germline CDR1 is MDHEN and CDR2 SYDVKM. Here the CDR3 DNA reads TGTGTCAGCAGTTTTCCGAGCTACGAGCAGTACTTC. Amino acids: CVSSFPSYEQYF.

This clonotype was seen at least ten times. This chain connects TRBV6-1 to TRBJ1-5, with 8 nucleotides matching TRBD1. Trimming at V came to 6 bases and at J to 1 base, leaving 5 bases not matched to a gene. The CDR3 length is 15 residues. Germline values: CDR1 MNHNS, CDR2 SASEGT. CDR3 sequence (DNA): TGTGCCAGCAGGGCAACAGGGGGAAGCAATCAGCCCCAGCATTTT. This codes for CASRATGGSNQPQHF.

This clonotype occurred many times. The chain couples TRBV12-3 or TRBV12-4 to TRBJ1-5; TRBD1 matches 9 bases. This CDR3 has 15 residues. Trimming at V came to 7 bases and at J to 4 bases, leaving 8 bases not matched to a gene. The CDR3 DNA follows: TGTGCCAGCAAGGGGGGACAGGGAAGGAATCAGCCCCAGCATTTT. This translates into CASKGGQGRNQPQHF.

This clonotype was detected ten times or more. CDR3 sequence: CGGAGAANSPLHF. CDR3 DNA sequence: TGCGGGGGGGCCGGGGCCGCTAATTCACCCCTCCACTTT. The chain combines TRBV20-1 with TRBJ1-6, with D tentatively TRBD1 (6 bases). Germline CDR1 DFQATT, CDR2 SNEGSKA (reference sequence). The CDR3 is 13 residues long.

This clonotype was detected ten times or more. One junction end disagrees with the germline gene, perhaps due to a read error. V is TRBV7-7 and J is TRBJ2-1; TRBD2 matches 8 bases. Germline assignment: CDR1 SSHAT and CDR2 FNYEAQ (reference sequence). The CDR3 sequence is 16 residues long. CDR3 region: CASSSSGGAGHNEQFF. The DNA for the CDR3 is TGTGCTAGCAGTTCCTCCGGGGGGGCCGGTCACAATGAGCAGTTCTTC.

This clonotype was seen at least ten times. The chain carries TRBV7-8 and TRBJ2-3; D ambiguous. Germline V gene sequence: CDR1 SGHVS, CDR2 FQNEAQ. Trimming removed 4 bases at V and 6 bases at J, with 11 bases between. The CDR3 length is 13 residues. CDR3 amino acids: CASSSEYTDTQYF. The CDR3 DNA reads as TGTGCCAGCAGCTCTGAGTACACCGATACGCAGTATTTT.

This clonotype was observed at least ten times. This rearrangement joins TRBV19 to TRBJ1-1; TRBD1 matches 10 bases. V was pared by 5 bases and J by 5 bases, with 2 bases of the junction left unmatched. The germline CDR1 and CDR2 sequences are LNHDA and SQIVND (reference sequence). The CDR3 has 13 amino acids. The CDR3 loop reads CASSDRGLTEAFF. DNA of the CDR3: TGTGCCAGTAGTGACAGGGGGCTTACTGAAGCTTTCTTT. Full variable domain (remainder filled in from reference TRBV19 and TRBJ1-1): DGGITQSPKYLFRKEGQNVTLSCEQNLNHDAMYWYRQDPGQGLRLIYYSQIVNDFQKGDIAEGYSVSREKKESFPLTVTSAQKNPTAFYLCASSDRGLTEAFFGQGTRLTVV.

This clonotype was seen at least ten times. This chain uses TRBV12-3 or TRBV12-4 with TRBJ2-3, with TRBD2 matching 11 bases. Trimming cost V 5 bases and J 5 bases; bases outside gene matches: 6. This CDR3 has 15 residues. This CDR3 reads CASSPNSGGVDTQYF. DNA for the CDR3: TGTGCCAGCAGTCCAAATAGCGGGGGGGTAGATACGCAGTATTTT.

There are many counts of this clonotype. CDR3 coding DNA: TGTGCCAGCGCGACAGGGGGCCTCTCCTACGAGCAGTACTTC. This sequence encodes CASATGGLSYEQYF. The rearrangement links TRBV28 to TRBJ2-7, with 10 bases identical to TRBD1. V was clipped by 8 bases and J by 0 bases; unmatched bases: 4. The CDR3 consists of 14 residues. The germline CDR1 and CDR2 sequences are MDHEN and SYDVKM. Together with reference TRBV28 and TRBJ2-7, the CDR3 gives the full variable domain: DVKVTQSSRYLVKRTGEKVFLECVQDMDHENMFWYRQDPGLGLRLIYFSYDVKMKEKGDIPEGYSVSREKKERFSLILESASTNQTSMYLCASATGGLSYEQYFGPGTRLTVT.

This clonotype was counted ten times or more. This chain's CDR3 is CSARTRGRGSPLHF. CDR3 in DNA: TGCAGTGCTAGAACCAGGGGAAGAGGTTCACCCCTCCACTTT. The gene calls are TRBV20-1 and TRBJ1-6; possible D gene TRBD1, 6 bases. The ends were cut back, 2 bases at V and 9 bases at J, with 14 bases in the middle. CDR3 size: 14 residues. Germline V gene data show CDR1 as DFQATT and CDR2 as SNEGSKA (reference sequence).

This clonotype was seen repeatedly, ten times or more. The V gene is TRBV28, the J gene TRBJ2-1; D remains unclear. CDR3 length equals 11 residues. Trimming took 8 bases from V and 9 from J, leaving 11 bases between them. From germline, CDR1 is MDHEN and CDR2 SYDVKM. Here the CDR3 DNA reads TGTGCCAGCCATACTAAAGCTGAGCAGTTCTTC. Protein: CASHTKAEQFF. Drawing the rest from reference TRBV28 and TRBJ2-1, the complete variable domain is DVKVTQSSRYLVKRTGEKVFLECVQDMDHENMFWYRQDPGLGLRLIYFSYDVKMKEKGDIPEGYSVSREKKERFSLILESASTNQTSMYLCASHTKAEQFFGPGTRLTVL.

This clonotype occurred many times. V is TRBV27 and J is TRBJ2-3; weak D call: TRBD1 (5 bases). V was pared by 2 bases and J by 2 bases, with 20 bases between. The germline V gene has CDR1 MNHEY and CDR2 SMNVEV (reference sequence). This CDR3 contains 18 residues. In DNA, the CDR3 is TGTGCCAGCAGTTTAATCCCCCGACAGAGCCGGCACACAGATACGCAGTATTTT. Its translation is CASSLIPRQSRHTDTQYF.

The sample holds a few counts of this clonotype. The CDR3 sequence is CSARDNQGSLGYTF. In DNA, the CDR3 is TGCAGTGCTAGAGATAATCAAGGAAGCCTCGGCTACACCTTC. V gene TRBV20-1 combines with J gene TRBJ1-2; D is uncertain. V lost 0 bases to trimming and J lost 8 bases, with 16 bases between them. CDR1 DFQATT and CDR2 SNEGSKA come from the germline V gene (reference sequence). CDR3 length: 14 amino acids.

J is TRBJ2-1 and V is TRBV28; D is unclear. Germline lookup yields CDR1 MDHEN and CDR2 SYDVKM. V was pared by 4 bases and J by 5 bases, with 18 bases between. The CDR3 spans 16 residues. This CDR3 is CASSSPSRGRDNEQFF. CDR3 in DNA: TGTGCCAGCAGTTCCCCCTCGCGAGGACGCGACAATGAGCAGTTCTTC. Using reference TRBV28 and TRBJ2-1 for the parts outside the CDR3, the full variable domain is DVKVTQSSRYLVKRTGEKVFLECVQDMDHENMFWYRQDPGLGLRLIYFSYDVKMKEKGDIPEGYSVSREKKERFSLILESASTNQTSMYLCASSSPSRGRDNEQFFGPGTRLTVL.

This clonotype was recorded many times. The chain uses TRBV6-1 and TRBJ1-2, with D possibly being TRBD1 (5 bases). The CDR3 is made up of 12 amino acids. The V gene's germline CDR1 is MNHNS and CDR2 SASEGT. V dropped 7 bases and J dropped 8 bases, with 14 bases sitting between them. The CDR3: CASTGGPTGYTF. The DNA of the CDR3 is TGTGCCAGCACCGGGGGACCGACAGGCTACACCTTC.

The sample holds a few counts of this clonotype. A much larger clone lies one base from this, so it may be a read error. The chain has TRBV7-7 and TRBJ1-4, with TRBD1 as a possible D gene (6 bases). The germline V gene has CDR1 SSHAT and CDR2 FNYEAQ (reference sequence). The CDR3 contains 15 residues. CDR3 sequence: CASSLTGAAGEKPFF. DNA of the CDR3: TGTGCTAGCAGCTTGACGGGGGCCGCAGGAGAAAAACCGTTTTTT.

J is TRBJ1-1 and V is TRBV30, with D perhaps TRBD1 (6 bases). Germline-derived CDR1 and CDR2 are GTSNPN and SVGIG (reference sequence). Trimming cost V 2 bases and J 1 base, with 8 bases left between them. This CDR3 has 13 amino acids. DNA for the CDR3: TGTGCCTGGAGTAACAGGGCGAACACTGAAGCTTTCTTT. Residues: CAWSNRANTEAFF.

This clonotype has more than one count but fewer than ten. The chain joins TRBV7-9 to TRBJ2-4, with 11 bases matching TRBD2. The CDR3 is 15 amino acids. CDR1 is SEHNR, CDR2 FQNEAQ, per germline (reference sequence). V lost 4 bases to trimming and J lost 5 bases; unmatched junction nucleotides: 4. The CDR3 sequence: CASSSYSGGENIQYF. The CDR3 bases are TGTGCCAGCAGCTCCTATAGCGGGGGGGAAAACATTCAGTACTTC. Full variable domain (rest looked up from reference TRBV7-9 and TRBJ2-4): DTGVSQNPRHKITKRGQNVTFRCDPISEHNRLYWYRQTLGQGPEFLTYFQNEAQLEKSRLLSDRFSAERPKGSFSTLEIQRTEQGDSAMYLCASSSYSGGENIQYFGAGTRLSVL.

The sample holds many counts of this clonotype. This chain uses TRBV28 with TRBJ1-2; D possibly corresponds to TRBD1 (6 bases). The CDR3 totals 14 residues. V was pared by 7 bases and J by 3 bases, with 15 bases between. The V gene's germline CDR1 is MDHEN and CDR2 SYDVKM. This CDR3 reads CASNPGARDYGYTF. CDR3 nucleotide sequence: TGTGCCAGCAACCCGGGGGCGAGGGACTATGGCTACACCTTC.

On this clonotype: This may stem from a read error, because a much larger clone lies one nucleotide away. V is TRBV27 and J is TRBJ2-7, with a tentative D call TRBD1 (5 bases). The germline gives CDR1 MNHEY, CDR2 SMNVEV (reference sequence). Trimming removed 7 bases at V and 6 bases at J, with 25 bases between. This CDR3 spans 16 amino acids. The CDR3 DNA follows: TGTGCCAGCACACCAAGGAATGGGGCAGGGAAAGGCGAGCAGTACTTC. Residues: CASTPRNGAGKGEQYF.

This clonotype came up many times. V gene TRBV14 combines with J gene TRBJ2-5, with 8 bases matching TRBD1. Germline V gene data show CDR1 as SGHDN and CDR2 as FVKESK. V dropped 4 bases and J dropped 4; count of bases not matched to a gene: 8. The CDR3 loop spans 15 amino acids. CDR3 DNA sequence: TGTGCCAGCAGCCCCTACTTAGGACAGGGAGAGACCCAGTACTTC. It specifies CASSPYLGQGETQYF.

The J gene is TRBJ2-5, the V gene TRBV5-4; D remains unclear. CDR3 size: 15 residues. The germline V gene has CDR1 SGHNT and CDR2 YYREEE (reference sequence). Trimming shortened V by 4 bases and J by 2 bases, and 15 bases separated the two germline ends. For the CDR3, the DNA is TGTGCCAGCAGCACCCGAAAGAGTGATCAAGAGACCCAGTACTTC. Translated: CASSTRKSDQETQYF. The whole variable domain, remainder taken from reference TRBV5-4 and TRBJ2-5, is ETGVTQSPTHLIKTRGQQVTLRCSSQSGHNTVSWYQQALGQGPQFIFQYYREEENGRGNFPPRFSGLQFPNYSSELNVNALELDDSALYLCASSTRKSDQETQYFGPGTRLLVL.

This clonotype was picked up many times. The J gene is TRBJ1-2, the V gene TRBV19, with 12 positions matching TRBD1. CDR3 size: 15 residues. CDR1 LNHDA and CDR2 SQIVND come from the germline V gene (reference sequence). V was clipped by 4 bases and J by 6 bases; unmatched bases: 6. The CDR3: CASSSLGTGGNGYTF. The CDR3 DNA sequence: TGTGCCAGTAGTAGCCTCGGGACAGGGGGCAATGGCTACACCTTC.

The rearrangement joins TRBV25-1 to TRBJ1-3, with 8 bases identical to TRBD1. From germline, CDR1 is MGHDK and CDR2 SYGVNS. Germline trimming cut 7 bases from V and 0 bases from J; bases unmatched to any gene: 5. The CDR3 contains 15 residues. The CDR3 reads CASTGTGFSGNTIYF. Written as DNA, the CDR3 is TGTGCCAGCACCGGGACAGGCTTCTCTGGAAACACCATATATTTT.

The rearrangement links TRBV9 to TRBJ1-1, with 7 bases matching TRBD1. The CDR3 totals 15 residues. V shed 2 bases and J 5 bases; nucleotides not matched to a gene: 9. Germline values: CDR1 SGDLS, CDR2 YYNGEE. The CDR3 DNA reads TGTGCCAGCAGCGTGGAGTACAGGGGAGGAACTGAAGCTTTCTTT. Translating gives CASSVEYRGGTEAFF.